These 27 T cell receptor beta chains were sequenced from one sample in a study of cytomegalovirus exposure and HLA in healthy donors. Researchers ran the PCR with 60 Vbeta and 13 Jbeta primers. Sequencing was performed with immunoSEQ multiplex PCR; in TCRdb, only in-frame clones are kept and a portion is missing. Altogether about 130,000 clones are present, just over 70% being singletons, with the ten largest covering around 2.5%. Sequencing input: PBMCs. The receptors derive from a woman in her fifties or sixties in good health and CMV-seropositive.

This clone was picked up a small number of times. J is TRBJ2-3 and V is TRBV5-1; D unclear. V lost 5 bases and J lost 0, with 10 bases in between. Germline assignment: CDR1 SGHRS and CDR2 YFSETQ. The CDR3 is 14 residues long. CDR3 DNA sequence: TGCGCCAGCAGTCTTTCTCTTAGCACAGATACGCAGTATTTT. Its protein is CASSLSLSTDTQYF.

The CDR3 nucleotides are TGCGCCAGCAGCTTGGCGAGCCCCTACGAGCAGTACTTC. This codes for CASSLASPYEQYF. The chain joins TRBV5-1 to TRBJ2-7, with D unclear. This CDR3 region has 13 residues. With 0 bases removed from V and 2 bases from J, the gap between germline ends came to 6 bases. Germline CDR1 reads SGHRS; CDR2 reads YFSETQ.

The CDR3 nucleotides read TGTGCCAGTAGTACAACAGGGGGCATGAGCTATGGCTACACCTTC. Protein sequence: CASSTTGGMSYGYTF. The chain carries TRBV19 and TRBJ1-2, with 9 positions matching TRBD1. The CDR3 totals 15 residues. Trimming at V came to 4 bases and at J to 4 bases, leaving 7 bases not matched to a gene. Per germline, CDR1 LNHDA and CDR2 SQIVND (reference sequence).

This rearrangement joins TRBV27 to TRBJ2-2; D perhaps matches TRBD1 (6 bases). Germline V CDR1 and CDR2: MNHEY, SMNVEV (reference sequence). V was cut by 4 bases and J by 4 bases, with 16 bases left in between. CDR3 length: 16 amino acids. CDR3 amino acids: CASSSQAGVGTGELFF. The CDR3 coding sequence is TGTGCCAGCAGTTCGCAGGCAGGGGTGGGCACCGGGGAGCTGTTTTTT.

The chain combines TRBV5-1 with TRBJ2-5; possibly TRBD2 for D (5 bases). The germline V gene has CDR1 SGHRS and CDR2 YFSETQ. Trimming removed 3 bases at V and 9 bases at J, with 15 bases between. The CDR3 is made up of 13 amino acids. CDR3 DNA sequence: TGCGCCAGCAGCTCGGACGGGTTCGGGGCCCAGTACTTC. Residues: CASSSDGFGAQYF.

Regarding this clone: The junction and the germline gene differ at one end; a read error may be behind it. The V gene is TRBV6-5, the J gene TRBJ2-5; possible D gene TRBD1, 5 bases. The DNA end lines up better with TRBJ2-7; the J call may be wrong. The CDR3 extends over 14 amino acids. The germline V gene has CDR1 MNHEY and CDR2 SVGAGI. The chain's CDR3 is CASGRLTDSDEQYF. The DNA of the CDR3 is TGTGCCAGCGGTCGTCTGACAGACTCCGACGAGCAGTACTTC.

This clone was detected a few times. This chain links TRBV4-2 with TRBJ2-7, with D perhaps matching TRBD2 (5 bases). This CDR3 has 13 residues. Trimming took off 1 base at V and 6 bases at J, with 10 bases between the two ends. Germline CDR1 LGHNA, CDR2 YNFKEQ. CDR3 sequence: CASSQGPGSEQYF. CDR3 sequence (DNA): TGTGCCAGCAGCCAAGGGCCGGGAAGCGAGCAGTACTTC.

This clone was seen more than once but under ten times. This sequence joins TRBV6-5 and TRBJ1-1; D possibly corresponds to TRBD1 (5 bases). V dropped 7 bases and J dropped 1 base, with 13 bases sitting between them. The CDR3 covers 14 residues. CDR1 is MNHEY and CDR2 is SVGAGI in the germline V gene. The CDR3 loop is CASNPPGQNTEAFF. CDR3 coding DNA: TGTGCCAGCAACCCCCCAGGGCAGAACACTGAAGCTTTCTTT.

The chain uses TRBV9 and TRBJ1-1; maybe TRBD1 (6 bases). The V gene lost 4 bases and the J gene lost 1 base, with 11 bases spanning the gap. The germline V gene has CDR1 SGDLS and CDR2 YYNGEE. The CDR3 loop spans 14 amino acids. CDR3 DNA: TGTGCCAGCAGCACCGGACAGCAGAACACTGAAGCTTTCTTT. Its translation: CASSTGQQNTEAFF.

The CDR3, as DNA: TGTGCCAGCAGTTACAGTCGGACAGTCGGAAACACCATATATTTT. It specifies CASSYSRTVGNTIYF. The chain links TRBV6-5 to TRBJ1-3; possibly TRBD1 for D (6 bases). CDR3 length: 15 amino acids. Trimming took 2 bases from V and 4 from J, leaving 12 bases between them. Germline V gene sequence: CDR1 MNHEY, CDR2 SVGAGI.

V usage is TRBV7-8 and J usage is TRBJ2-1; weak D call: TRBD1 (5 bases). Trimming cost V 2 bases and J 7 bases, with 9 bases left between them. Germline CDR1 SGHVS, CDR2 FQNEAQ. The CDR3 contains 13 residues. The CDR3 region has the DNA TGTGCCAGCAGCTTATTCACAGGTAATGAGCAGTTCTTC. It is translated as CASSLFTGNEQFF.

The chain combines TRBV5-5 with TRBJ1-1; 7 bases match TRBD1. J was trimmed by 4 bases and V by 4 bases; bases with no gene match: 13. Germline V gene data show CDR1 as SGHKS and CDR2 as YYEKEE (reference sequence). The CDR3 runs to 16 residues. The CDR3 DNA sequence: TGTGCCAGCAGCATGGACAGGTCCGCTCGTGCCACTGAAGCTTTCTTT. Its protein is CASSMDRSARATEAFF.

The CDR3 DNA sequence: TGTGCCAGCAGTTACTCGGTAGGGGTCAACGAGCAGTACTTC. It codes for CASSYSVGVNEQYF. This chain connects TRBV6-5 to TRBJ2-7, with D perhaps matching TRBD1 (5 bases). V was clipped by 0 bases and J by 5 bases, with 11 bases between them. The CDR3 runs 14 residues. In germline, CDR1 is MNHEY, CDR2 SVGAGI.

The V call is TRBV19, the J call TRBJ1-3; D is perhaps TRBD1 (6 bases). Germline V lookup: CDR1 LNHDA, CDR2 SQIVND (reference sequence). V lost 3 bases and J lost 0, with 9 bases in between. This CDR3 contains 15 residues. CDR3 nucleotide sequence: TGTGCCAGTAGTATGCAGGGGAGCTCTGGAAACACCATATATTTT. Translated, it gives CASSMQGSSGNTIYF. The variable domain in full, with the rest retrieved from reference TRBV19 and TRBJ1-3, is DGGITQSPKYLFRKEGQNVTLSCEQNLNHDAMYWYRQDPGQGLRLIYYSQIVNDFQKGDIAEGYSVSREKKESFPLTVTSAQKNPTAFYLCASSMQGSSGNTIYFGEGSWLTVV.

The rearrangement joins TRBV11-2 to TRBJ1-5; unclear D gene. The V end lost 6 bases, the J end lost 2 bases, and 17 bases lay between the germline ends. From germline, CDR1 is SGHAT and CDR2 FQNNGV. The CDR3 spans 16 residues. Here the CDR3 DNA reads TGTGCCAGCAGTCCCCTCCCCCGGAGGGGCAATCAGCCCCAGCATTTT. Translation gives CASSPLPRRGNQPQHF.

This clone appeared a single time. This chain links TRBV27 with TRBJ2-5; TRBD2 matches 8 bases. Germline V lookup: CDR1 MNHEY, CDR2 SMNVEV (reference sequence). This CDR3 has 14 amino acids. The V segment lost 3 bases and the J segment 4 bases; nucleotides outside the gene matches: 4. As DNA, the CDR3 is TGTGCCAGCAGTTTCTCGGGGGGGCCAGAGACCCAGTACTTC. It codes for CASSFSGGPETQYF.

This chain links TRBV6-6 with TRBJ1-2; TRBD1 agrees at 8 bases. Germline V lookup: CDR1 MNHNY, CDR2 SVGAGI (reference sequence). Trimming cost V 6 bases and J 4 bases; bases outside gene matches: 13. The CDR3 loop spans 16 amino acids. The CDR3 DNA follows: TGTGCCAGCAGAGAAACAGGGGGTCATGGTGGCTATGGCTACACCTTC. It specifies CASRETGGHGGYGYTF.

The gene calls are TRBV6-6 and TRBJ2-7, with D possibly being TRBD2 (7 bases). Trimming took 6 bases from V and 4 from J, leaving 13 bases between them. In germline, CDR1 is MNHNY, CDR2 SVGAGI (reference sequence). CDR3 length: 13 residues. In DNA, the CDR3 is TGTGCCAGCAGAGGGGGGGCTAGGTACGAGCAGTACTTC. Protein sequence: CASRGGARYEQYF.

The chain is built from TRBV18 and TRBJ1-2; a weak D match, TRBD1 (5 bases). V lost 3 bases, J lost 3 bases, and 11 bases lay in between. This CDR3 is 14 amino acids long. In germline, CDR1 is KGHSH, CDR2 LQKENI. This CDR3 is CASSPAGLDYGYTF. The CDR3 coding sequence is TGTGCCAGCTCACCTGCAGGGTTGGACTATGGCTACACCTTC.

CDR3 protein: CASSRAGDREGYTF. As DNA, the CDR3 is TGTGCCAGTAGTAGAGCCGGGGACAGAGAGGGCTACACCTTC. The chain recombines TRBV19 with TRBJ1-2; 7 bases match TRBD1. Trimming took 4 bases from V and 8 from J; bases not matched to a gene: 10. Looked up from germline, CDR1 is LNHDA and CDR2 is SQIVND (reference sequence). CDR3 length equals 14 residues.

This clone was seen a handful of times. The chain employs TRBV18 and TRBJ1-5; 7 nucleotides align to TRBD1. The germline V gene encodes CDR1 KGHSH and CDR2 LQKENI. The CDR3 contains 17 residues. Trimming cost V 2 bases and J 5 bases; bases outside gene matches: 12. CDR3 nucleotide sequence: TGTGCCAGCTCACCAGCGAACAGGGGCCGTTCGCATCAGCCCCAGCATTTT. Encoded protein: CASSPANRGRSHQPQHF.

J is TRBJ1-1 and V is TRBV19; no clear D. This CDR3 has 13 amino acids. The V end lost 5 bases, the J end lost 0 bases, and 7 bases lay between the germline ends. Germline values: CDR1 LNHDA, CDR2 SQIVND (reference sequence). CDR3 in amino acids: CASSERVNTEAFF. CDR3 sequence (DNA): TGTGCCAGTAGTGAACGGGTGAACACTGAAGCTTTCTTT.

This chain joins TRBV6-5 and TRBJ1-2; no firm D call. V lost 0 bases to trimming and J lost 2 bases, with 10 bases between them. The CDR3 consists of 15 residues. Germline values: CDR1 MNHEY, CDR2 SVGAGI. The DNA for the CDR3 is TGTGCCAGCAGTTACTCGACTAACGGAAACTATGGCTACACCTTC. This gives the protein CASSYSTNGNYGYTF.

The rearrangement joins TRBV4-1 to TRBJ1-2; 7 bases are shared with TRBD1. The junction had 4 bases not matched to a gene; V was cut back by 0 bases and J by 3 bases. The CDR3 sequence is 15 residues long. Germline CDR1 MGHRA, CDR2 YSYEKL. As DNA, the CDR3 is TGCGCCAGCAGCCAAGATCGGGACAGATACTATGGCTACACCTTC. Its translation is CASSQDRDRYYGYTF.

The rearrangement links TRBV6-5 to TRBJ1-1; 7 nucleotides match TRBD1. Germline values: CDR1 MNHEY, CDR2 SVGAGI. There are 14 residues in the CDR3. The junction had 4 bases not matched to a gene; V was cut back by 6 bases and J by 0 bases. CDR3 sequence reads: CASRRGTVNTEAFF. The CDR3 DNA reads TGTGCCAGCAGAAGGGGGACAGTGAACACTGAAGCTTTCTTT.

The chain couples TRBV29-1 to TRBJ1-1; 10 bases are shared with TRBD1. The CDR3 runs 15 residues. Per germline, CDR1 SQVTM and CDR2 ANQGSEA. CDR3 DNA sequence: TGCCCCGCCCCCCCCCGGGACAGGGGAGGCGCTGAAGCTTTCTTT. This gives the protein CPAPPRDRGGAEAFF.

The V gene is TRBV20-1, the J gene TRBJ2-5, with no clear D. The CDR3 is made up of 10 amino acids. Germline V gene lookup returns CDR1 DFQATT and CDR2 SNEGSKA (reference sequence). V was pared by 2 bases and J by 5 bases, with 3 bases between. The CDR3 bases are TGCAGTGCTAGACAGGAGACCCAGTACTTC. This encodes CSARQETQYF.